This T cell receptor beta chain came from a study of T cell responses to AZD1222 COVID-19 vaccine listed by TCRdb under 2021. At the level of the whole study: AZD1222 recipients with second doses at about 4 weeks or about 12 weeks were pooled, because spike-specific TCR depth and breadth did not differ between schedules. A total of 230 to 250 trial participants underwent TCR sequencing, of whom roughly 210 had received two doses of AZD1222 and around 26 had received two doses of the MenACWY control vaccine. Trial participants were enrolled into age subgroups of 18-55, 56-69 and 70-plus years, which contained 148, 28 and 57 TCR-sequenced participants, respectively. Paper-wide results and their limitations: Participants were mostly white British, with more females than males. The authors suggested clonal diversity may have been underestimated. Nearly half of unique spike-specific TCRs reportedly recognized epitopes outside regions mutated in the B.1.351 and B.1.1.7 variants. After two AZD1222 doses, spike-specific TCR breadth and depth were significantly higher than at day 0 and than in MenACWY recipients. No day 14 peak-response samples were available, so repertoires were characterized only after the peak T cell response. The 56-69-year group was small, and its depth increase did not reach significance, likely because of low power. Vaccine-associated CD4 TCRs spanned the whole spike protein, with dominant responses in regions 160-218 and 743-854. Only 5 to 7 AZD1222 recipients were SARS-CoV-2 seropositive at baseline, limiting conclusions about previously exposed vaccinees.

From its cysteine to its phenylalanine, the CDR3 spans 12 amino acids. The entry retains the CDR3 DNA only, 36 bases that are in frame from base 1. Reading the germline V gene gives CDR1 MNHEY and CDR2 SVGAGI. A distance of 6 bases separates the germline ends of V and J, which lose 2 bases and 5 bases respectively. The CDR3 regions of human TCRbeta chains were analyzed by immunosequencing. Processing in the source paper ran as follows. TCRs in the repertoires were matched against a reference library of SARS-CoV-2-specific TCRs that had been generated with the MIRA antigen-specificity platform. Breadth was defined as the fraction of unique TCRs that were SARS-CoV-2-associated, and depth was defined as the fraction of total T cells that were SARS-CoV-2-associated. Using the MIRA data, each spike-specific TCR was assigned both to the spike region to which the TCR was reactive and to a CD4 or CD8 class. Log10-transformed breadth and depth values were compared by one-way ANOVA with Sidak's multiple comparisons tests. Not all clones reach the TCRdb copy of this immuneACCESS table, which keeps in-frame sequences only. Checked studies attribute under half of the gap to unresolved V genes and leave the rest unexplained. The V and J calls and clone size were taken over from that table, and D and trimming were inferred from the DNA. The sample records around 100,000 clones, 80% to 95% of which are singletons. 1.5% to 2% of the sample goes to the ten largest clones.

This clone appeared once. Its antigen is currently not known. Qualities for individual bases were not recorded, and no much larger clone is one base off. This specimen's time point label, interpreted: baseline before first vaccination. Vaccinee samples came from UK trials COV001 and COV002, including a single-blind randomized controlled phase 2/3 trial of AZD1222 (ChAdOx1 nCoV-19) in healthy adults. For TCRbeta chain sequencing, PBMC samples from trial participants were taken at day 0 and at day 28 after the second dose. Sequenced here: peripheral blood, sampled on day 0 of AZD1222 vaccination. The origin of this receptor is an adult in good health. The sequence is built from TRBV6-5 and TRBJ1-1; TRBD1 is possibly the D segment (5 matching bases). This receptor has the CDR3 CASSYGGTEAFF. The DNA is TGTGCCAGCAGTTACGGGGGGACTGAAGCTTTCTTT.